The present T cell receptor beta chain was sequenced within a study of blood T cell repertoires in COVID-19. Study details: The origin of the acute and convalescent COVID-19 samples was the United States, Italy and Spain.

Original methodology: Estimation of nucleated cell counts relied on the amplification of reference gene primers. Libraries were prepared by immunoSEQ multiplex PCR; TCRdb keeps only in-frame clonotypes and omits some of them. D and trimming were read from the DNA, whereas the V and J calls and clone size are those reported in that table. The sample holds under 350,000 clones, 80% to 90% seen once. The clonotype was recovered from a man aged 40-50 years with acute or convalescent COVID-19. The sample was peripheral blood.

For the CDR3, the DNA is TGTGCCAGCAGCAGAAGAGGGGGTTCTAGCACAGATACGCAGTATTTT. Amino acids: CASSRRGGSSTDTQYF. The genes are TRBV2 and TRBJ2-3, with D possibly TRBD1 on 6 matching bases. Trimming took off 6 bases at V and 0 bases at J, with 16 bases between the two ends. Germline loops: CDR1 SNHLY, CDR2 FYNNEI. CDR3 length equals 16 residues. The full variable domain, in which reference TRBV2 and TRBJ2-3 provide the parts outside the CDR3, is EPEVTQTPSHQVTQMGQEVILRCVPISNHLYFYWYRQILGQKVEFLVSFYNNEISEKSEIFDDQFSVERPDGSNFTLKIRSTKLEDSAMYFCASSRRGGSSTDTQYFGPGTRLTVL.